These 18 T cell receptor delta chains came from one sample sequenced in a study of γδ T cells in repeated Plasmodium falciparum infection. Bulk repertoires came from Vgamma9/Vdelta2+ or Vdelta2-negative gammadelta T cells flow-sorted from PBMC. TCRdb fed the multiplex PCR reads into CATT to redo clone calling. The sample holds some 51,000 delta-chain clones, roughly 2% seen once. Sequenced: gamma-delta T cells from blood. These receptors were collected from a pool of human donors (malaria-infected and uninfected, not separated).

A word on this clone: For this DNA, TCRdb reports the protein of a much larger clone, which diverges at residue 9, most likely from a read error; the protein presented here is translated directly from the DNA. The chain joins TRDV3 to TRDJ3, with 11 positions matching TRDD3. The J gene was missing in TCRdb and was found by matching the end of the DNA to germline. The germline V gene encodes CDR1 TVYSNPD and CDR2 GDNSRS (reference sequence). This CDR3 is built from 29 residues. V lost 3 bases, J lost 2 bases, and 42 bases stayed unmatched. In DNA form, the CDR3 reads TGTGCCTTCCCCGTGCCTTCCTACTCCAGATCCGCCAATTACTGGGGGATAATCGTCGGGGCCTGGGACACCCGACAGATGTTTTTC. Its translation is CAFPVPSYSRSANYWGIIVGAWDTRQMFF.

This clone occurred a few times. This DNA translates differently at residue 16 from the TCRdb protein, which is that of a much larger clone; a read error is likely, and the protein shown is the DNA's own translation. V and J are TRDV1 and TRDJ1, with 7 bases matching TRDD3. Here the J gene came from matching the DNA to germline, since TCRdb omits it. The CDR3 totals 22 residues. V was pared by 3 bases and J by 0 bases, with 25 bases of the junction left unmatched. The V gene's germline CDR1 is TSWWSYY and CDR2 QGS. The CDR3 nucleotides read TGTGCTCTTGGGGAGGCCCATTCTCGCCGTACTGGGGTGAAAGGGCACACCGATAAACTCATCTTT. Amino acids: CALGEAHSRRTGVKGHTDKLIF.

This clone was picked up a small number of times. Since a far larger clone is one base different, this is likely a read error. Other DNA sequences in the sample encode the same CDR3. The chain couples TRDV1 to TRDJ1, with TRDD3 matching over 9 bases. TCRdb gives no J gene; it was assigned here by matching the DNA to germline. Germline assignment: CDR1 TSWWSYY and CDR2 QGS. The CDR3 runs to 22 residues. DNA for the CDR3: TGTGCTCTTGGGGAACAAGTCCCACTCCACATCGGAGCAGGGGATACGACCGACAAACTCATCTTT. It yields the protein CALGEQVPLHIGAGDTTDKLIF.

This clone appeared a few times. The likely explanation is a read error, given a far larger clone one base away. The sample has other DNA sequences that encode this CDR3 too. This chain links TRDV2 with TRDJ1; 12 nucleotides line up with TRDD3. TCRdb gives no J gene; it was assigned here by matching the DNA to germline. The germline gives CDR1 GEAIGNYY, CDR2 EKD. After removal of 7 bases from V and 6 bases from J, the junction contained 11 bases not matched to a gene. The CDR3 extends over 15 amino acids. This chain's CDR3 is CAWATGGYYGNKLIF. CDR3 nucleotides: TGTGCCTGGGCTACTGGGGGATACTACGGGAATAAACTCATCTTT.

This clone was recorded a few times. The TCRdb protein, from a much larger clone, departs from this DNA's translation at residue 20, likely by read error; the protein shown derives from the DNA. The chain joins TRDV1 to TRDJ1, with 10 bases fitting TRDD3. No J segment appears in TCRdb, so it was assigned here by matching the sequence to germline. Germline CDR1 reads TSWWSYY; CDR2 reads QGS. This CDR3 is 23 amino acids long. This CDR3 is CALGEPSTFFPLGGYFYTDRLIF. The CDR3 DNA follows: TGTGCTCTTGGGGAACCGTCCACCTTTTTTCCTCTTGGGGGATACTTTTACACCGATAGACTCATCTTT.

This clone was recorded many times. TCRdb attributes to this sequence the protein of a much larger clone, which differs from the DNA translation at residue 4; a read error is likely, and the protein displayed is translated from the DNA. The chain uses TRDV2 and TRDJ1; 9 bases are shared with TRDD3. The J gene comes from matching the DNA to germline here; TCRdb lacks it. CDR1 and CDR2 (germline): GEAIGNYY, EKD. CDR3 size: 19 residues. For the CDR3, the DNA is TGTGCCTGTGGCACCGGTTTGTGGGGATACGCTTTTCGGGAGGATAAACTCATCTTT. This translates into CACGTGLWGYAFREDKLIF.

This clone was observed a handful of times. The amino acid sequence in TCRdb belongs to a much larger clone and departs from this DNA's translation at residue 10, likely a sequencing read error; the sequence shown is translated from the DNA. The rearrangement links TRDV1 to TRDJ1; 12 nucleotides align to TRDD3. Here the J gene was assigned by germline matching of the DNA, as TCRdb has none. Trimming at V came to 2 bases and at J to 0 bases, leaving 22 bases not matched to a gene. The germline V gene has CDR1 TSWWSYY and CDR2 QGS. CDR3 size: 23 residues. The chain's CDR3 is CALGEGTYLHWGILIPNTDKLIF. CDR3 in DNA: TGTGCTCTTGGGGAAGGAACCTACCTCCACTGGGGGATACTAATACCGAACACCGATAAACTCATCTTT.

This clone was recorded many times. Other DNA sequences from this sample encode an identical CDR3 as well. The CDR3: CALGLPSYGGTLARPLIF. The CDR3 nucleotides read TGTGCTCTTGGGTTACCTTCCTACGGGGGGACCCTGGCCAGACCCCTGATCTTT. The V and J genes are TRDV1 and TRDJ4; 9 positions agree with TRDD2. Germline V gene data show CDR1 as TSWWSYY and CDR2 as QGS. Unmatched junction bases numbered 16, after V lost 5 bases and J lost 0 bases. The CDR3 is 18 amino acids.

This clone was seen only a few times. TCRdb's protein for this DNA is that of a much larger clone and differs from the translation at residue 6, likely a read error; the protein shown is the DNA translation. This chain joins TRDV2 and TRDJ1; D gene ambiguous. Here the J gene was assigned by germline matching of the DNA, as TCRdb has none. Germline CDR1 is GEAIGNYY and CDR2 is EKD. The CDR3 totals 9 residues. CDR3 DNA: TGTGCCTGTAGCGATAGACTCATCTTT. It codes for CACSDRLIF.

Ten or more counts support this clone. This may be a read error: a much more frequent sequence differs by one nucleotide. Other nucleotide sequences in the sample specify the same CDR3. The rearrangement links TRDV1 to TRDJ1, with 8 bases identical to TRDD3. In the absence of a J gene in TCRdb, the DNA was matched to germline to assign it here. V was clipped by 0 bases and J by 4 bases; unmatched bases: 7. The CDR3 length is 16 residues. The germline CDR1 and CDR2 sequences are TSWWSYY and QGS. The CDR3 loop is CALGELLGDFRDKLIF. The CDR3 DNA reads TGTGCTCTTGGGGAACTGCTGGGGGACTTCCGCGATAAACTCATCTTT.

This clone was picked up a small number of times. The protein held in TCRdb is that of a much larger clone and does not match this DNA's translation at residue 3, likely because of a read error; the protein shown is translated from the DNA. CDR3 DNA sequence: TGTGCTTTTGGGGAATCCCCGCACTTCCTACGGTCTCCACGGGGGGATACGCCGGACGAACACACCGATAAACTCATCTTT. Its translation: CAFGESPHFLRSPRGDTPDEHTDKLIF. V and J are TRDV1 and TRDJ1, with 10 positions matching TRDD3. TCRdb offers no J gene call, so here the DNA was matched to germline to obtain one. The CDR3 is made up of 27 amino acids. Looked up from germline, CDR1 is TSWWSYY and CDR2 is QGS.

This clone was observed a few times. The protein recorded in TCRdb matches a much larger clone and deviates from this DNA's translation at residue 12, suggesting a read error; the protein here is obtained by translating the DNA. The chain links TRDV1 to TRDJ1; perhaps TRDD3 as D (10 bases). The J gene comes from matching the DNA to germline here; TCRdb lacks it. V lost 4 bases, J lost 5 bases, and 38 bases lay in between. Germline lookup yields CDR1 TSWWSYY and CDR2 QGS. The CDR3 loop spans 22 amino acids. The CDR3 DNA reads TGTGCTCTTGGGGCTCCCTTCCTACGTTACTGGGGGATCGTTGGCACGAATGATAAACTCATCTTT. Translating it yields CALGAPFLRYWGIVGTNDKLIF.

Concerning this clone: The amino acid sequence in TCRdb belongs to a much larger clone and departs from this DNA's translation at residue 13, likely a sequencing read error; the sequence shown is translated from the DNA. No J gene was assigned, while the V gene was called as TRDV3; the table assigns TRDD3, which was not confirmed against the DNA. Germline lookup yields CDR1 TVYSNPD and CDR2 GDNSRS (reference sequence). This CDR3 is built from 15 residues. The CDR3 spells CAFSWGILYTDKHIF. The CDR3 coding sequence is TGTGCCTTTTCATGGGGGATCCTGTACACCGATAAACACATCTTT.

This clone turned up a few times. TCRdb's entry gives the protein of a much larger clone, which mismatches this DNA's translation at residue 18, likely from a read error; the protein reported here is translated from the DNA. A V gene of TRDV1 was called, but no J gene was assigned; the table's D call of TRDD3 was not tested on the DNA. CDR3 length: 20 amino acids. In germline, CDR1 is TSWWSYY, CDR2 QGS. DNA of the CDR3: TGTGCTCTTGGGAATTGCCCTTCCTACGATGAGGGATACGGTCTTGGAATACCCATCTTT. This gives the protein CALGNCPSYDEGYGLGIPIF.

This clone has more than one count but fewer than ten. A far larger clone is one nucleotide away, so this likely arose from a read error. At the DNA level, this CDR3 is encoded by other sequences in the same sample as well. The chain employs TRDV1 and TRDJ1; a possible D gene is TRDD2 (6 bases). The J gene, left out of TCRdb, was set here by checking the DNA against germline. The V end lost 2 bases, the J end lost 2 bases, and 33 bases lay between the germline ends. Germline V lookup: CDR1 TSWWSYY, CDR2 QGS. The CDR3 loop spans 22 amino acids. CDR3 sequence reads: CALGECYFPSLKTLGKTDKLIF. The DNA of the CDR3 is TGTGCTCTTGGGGAATGTTATTTTCCTTCCCTGAAAACTCTGGGCAAAACCGATAAACTCATCTTT.

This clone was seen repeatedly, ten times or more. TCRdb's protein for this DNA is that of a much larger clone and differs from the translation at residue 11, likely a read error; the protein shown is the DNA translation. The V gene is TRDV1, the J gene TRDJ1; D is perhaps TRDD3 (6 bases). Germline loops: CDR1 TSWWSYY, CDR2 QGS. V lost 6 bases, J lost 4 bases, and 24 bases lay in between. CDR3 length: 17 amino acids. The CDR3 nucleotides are TGTGCTCTTGGCGTCCCTACAAACCTGGGGAACCTCGATAAACTCATCTTT. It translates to CALGVPTNLGNLDKLIF.

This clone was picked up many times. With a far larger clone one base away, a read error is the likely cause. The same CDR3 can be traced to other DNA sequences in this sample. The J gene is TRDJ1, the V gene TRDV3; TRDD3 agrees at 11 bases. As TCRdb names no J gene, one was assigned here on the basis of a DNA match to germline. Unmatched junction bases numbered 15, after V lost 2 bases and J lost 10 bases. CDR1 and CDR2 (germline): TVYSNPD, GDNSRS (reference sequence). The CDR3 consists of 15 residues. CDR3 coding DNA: TGTGCCTTTTCCCCACTGGGGGATATGCGGCCAGGACTCATCTTT. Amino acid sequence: CAFSPLGDMRPGLIF. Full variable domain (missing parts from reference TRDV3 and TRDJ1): CDKVTQSSPDQTVASGSEVVLLCTYDTVYSNPDLFWYRIRPDYSFQFVFYGDNSRSEGADFTQGRFSVKHILTQKAFHLVISPVRTEDSATYYCAFSPLGDMRPGLIFGKGTRVTVEP.

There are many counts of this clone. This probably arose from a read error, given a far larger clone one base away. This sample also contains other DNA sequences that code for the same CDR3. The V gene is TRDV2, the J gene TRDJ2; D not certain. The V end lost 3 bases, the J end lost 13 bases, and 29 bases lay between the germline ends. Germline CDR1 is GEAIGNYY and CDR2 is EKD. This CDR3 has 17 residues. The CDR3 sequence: CACDSIDHHTAFRSLFF. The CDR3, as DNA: TGTGCCTGTGACTCCATAGACCACCATACCGCCTTTAGATCACTCTTCTTT.